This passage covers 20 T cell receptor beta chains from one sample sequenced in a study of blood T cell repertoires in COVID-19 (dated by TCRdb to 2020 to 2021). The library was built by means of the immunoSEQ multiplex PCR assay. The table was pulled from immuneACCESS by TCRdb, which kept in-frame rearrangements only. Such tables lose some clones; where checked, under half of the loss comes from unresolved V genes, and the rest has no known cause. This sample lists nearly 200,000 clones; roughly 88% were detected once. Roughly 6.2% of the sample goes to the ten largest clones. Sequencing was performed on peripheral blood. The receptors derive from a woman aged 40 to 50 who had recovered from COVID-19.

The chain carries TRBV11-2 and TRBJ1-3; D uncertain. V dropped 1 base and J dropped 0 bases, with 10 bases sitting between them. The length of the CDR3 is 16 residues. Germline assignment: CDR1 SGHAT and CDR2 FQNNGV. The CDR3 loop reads CASSLASIISGNTIYF. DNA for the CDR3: TGTGCCAGCAGCTTAGCGAGTATAATCTCTGGAAACACCATATATTTT.

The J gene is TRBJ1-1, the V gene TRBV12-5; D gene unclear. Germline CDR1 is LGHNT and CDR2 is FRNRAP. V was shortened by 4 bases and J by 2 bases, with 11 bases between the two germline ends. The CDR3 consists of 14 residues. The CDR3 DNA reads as TGTGCTAGTGGTTCCCGAGAGGGAAACACTGAAGCTTTCTTT. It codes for CASGSREGNTEAFF.

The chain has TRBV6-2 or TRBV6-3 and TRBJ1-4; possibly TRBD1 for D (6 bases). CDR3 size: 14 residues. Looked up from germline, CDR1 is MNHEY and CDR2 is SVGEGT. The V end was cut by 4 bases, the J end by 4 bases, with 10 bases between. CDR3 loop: CASSLGRGNEKLFF. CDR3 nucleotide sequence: TGTGCCAGCAGTTTGGGCAGGGGTAATGAAAAACTGTTTTTT.

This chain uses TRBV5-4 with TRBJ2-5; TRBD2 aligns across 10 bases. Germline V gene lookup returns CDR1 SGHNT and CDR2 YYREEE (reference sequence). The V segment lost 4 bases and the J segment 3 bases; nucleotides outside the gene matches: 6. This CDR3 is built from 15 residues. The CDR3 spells CASSPGLAGEETQYF. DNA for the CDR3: TGTGCCAGCAGCCCGGGGCTAGCGGGAGAAGAGACCCAGTACTTC.

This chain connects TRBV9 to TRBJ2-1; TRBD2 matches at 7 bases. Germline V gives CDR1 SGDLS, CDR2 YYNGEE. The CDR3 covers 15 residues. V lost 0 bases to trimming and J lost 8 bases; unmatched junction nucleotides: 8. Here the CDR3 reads CASSVEPAGSHEQFF. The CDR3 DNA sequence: TGTGCCAGCAGCGTAGAGCCAGCGGGGTCCCATGAGCAGTTCTTC.

CDR3 nucleotides: TGTGCCAGCAGCCAAGATACTCATAATGAGCAGTTCTTC. Protein sequence: CASSQDTHNEQFF. The rearrangement links TRBV3-1 (or the pseudogene TRBV3-2) to TRBJ2-1, with no clear D. Trimming removed 0 bases at V and 7 bases at J, with 7 bases between. Looked up from germline, CDR1 is LGHDT and CDR2 is YNNKEL (reference sequence). This CDR3 comprises 13 residues.

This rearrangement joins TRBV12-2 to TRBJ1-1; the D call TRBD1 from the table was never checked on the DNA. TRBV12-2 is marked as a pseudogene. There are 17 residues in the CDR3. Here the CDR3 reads CASRLGGRGHINTEAFF. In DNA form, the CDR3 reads TGTGCAAGTCGCTTAGGAGGAAGAGGACACATAAACACTGAAGCTTTCTTT.

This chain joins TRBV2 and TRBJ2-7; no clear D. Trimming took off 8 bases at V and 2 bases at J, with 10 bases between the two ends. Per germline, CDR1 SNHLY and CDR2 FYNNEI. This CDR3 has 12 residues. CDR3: CASYDLTYEQYF. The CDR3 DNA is TGTGCCAGCTACGACTTAACCTACGAGCAGTACTTC.

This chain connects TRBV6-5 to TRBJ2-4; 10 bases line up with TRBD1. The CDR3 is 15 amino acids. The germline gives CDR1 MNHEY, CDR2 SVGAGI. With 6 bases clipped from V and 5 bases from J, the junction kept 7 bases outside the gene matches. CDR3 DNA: TGTGCCAGCAGCAGAGGACAGGGGGGTCAAAACATTCAGTACTTC. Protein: CASSRGQGGQNIQYF.

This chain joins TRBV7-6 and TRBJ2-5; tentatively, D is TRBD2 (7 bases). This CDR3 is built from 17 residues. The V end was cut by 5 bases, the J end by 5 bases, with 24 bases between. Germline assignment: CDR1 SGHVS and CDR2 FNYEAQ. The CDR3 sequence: CASSGRGQWGGAETQYF. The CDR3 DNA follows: TGTGCCAGCAGCGGGAGGGGTCAGTGGGGGGGCGCGGAGACCCAGTACTTC.

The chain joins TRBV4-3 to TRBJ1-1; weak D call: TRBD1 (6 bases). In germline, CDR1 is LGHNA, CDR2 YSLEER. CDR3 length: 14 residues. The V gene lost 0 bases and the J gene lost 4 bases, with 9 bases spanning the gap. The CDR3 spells CASSQEGGGTEAFF. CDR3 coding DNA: TGCGCCAGCAGCCAAGAGGGAGGGGGCACTGAAGCTTTCTTT.

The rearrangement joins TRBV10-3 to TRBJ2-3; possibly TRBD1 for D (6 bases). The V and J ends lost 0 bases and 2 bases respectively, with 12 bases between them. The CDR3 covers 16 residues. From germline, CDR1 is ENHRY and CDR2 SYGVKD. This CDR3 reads CAISESTGRYTDTQYF. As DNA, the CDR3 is TGTGCCATCAGTGAGTCTACAGGGAGATACACAGATACGCAGTATTTT.

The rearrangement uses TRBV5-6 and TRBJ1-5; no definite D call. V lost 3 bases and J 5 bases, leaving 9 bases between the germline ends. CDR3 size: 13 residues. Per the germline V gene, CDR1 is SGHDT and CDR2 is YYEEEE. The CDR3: CASSSGSYQPQHF. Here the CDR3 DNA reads TGTGCCAGCAGCTCAGGATCCTATCAGCCCCAGCATTTT.

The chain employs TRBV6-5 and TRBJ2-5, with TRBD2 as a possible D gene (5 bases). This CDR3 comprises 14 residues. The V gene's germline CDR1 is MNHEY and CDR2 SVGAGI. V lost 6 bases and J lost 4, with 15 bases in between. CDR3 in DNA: TGTGCCAGCAGCCCAACTAGTTTGGGAGAGACCCAGTACTTC. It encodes CASSPTSLGETQYF.

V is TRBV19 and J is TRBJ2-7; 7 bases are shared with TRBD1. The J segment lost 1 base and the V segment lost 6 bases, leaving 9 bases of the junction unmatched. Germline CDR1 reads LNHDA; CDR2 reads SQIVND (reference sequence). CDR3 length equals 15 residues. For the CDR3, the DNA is TGTGCCAGTAGGGACCGGGACAGACGATCCTACGAGCAGTACTTC. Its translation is CASRDRDRRSYEQYF.

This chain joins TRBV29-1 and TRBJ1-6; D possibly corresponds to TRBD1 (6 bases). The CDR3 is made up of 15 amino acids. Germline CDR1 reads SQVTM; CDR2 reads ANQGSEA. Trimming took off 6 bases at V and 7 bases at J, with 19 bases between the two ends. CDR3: CSVSATGSENSPLHF. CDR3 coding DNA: TGCAGCGTCTCCGCTACAGGGAGCGAGAATTCACCCCTCCACTTT. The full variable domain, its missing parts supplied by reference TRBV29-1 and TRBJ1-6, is SAVISQKPSRDICQRGTSLTIQCQVDSQVTMMFWYRQQPGQSLTLIATANQGSEATYESGFVIDKFPISRPNLTFSTLTVSNMSPEDSSIYLCSVSATGSENSPLHFGNGTRLTVT.

DNA for the CDR3: TGCGCCAGCAGCCTGGGACAGGGCCGGGGCTACACCTTC. Its translation: CASSLGQGRGYTF. The chain employs TRBV5-1 and TRBJ1-2; 9 nucleotides match TRBD1. The germline V gene encodes CDR1 SGHRS and CDR2 YFSETQ. Losses at the gene ends were 4 bases for V and 8 bases for J; bases not matched to a gene: 6. CDR3 size: 13 residues.

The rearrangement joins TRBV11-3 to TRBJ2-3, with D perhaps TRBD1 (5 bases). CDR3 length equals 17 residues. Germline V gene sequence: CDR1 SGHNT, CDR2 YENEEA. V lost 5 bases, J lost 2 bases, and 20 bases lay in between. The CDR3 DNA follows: TGTGCCAGCAGCCTCGGATGGGGCCCGGGTTACACAGATACGCAGTATTTT. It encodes CASSLGWGPGYTDTQYF.

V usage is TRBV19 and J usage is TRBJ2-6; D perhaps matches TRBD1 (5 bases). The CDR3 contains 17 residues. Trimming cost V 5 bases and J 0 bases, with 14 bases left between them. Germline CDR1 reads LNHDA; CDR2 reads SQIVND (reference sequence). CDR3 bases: TGTGCCAGTAGTCGCCTCACAGGAGACTCTGGGGCCAACGTCCTGACTTTC. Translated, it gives CASSRLTGDSGANVLTF.

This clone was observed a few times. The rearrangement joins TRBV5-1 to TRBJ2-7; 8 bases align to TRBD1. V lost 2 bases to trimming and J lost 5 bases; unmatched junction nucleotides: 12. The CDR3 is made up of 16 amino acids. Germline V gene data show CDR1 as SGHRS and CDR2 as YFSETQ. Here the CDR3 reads CASSFIRQGTMDEQYF. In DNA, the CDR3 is TGCGCCAGCAGCTTTATTCGACAGGGGACGATGGACGAGCAGTACTTC.